This TCR beta chain was identified in a study of technical replicates of blood from a handful of donors. Sequenced by immunoSEQ multiplex PCR; TCRdb stores in-frame clones only, minus some. The sample includes about 99,000 clones, about 95% of them seen just once. V shed 8 bases and J 2 bases; nucleotides not matched to a gene: 7. The germline gives CDR1 LNHDA, CDR2 SQIVND (reference sequence). The CDR3 totals 14 residues. Sequenced material: T cells isolated from PBMCs. The chain has TRBV19 and TRBJ2-3; 7 bases map to TRBD2. The source of this sequence is a human donor in good health. The CDR3 DNA reads as TGTGCCAGTGGGGAGGGACTGTTCACAGATACGCAGTATTTT. It translates to CASGEGLFTDTQYF.